Below are 20 T cell receptor beta chains sequenced from a single sample in a study of blood T cell repertoires in COVID-19. Data came from immunoSEQ multiplex PCR; TCRdb stores just in-frame clones and leaves some out. The sample has approximately 110,000 clones, about 94% seen once; the top ten hold approximately 2%. The specimen sequenced was peripheral blood. These receptors originate from a man aged 50 or older with COVID-19, enrolled during active disease.

This chain connects TRBV18 to TRBJ2-3; 7 bases map to TRBD2. The CDR3 extends over 16 amino acids. CDR1 is KGHSH and CDR2 is LQKENI in the germline V gene. J gave up 4 bases and V 3 bases, and 10 bases lay outside the gene matches. The CDR3 sequence: CASSPYSGALPDTQYF. In nucleotides, the CDR3 is TGTGCCAGCTCACCGTACAGCGGGGCCCTTCCAGATACGCAGTATTTT.

This chain connects TRBV20-1 to TRBJ2-3, with D unresolved. Trimming took off 6 bases at V and 1 base at J, with 5 bases between the two ends. Germline CDR1 reads DFQATT; CDR2 reads SNEGSKA (reference sequence). CDR3 size: 11 residues. The CDR3 sequence is CSAAGTDTQYF. CDR3 bases: TGCAGTGCCGCAGGCACAGATACGCAGTATTTT.

The rearrangement uses TRBV6-5 and TRBJ1-5; D unresolved. Germline CDR1 and CDR2: MNHEY and SVGAGI. Trimming left V 6 bases short and J 10 bases short, with 16 bases between. The CDR3 totals 13 residues. CDR3 DNA: TGTGCCAGCAGGCCCGGGGAAGATGGACCCCAGCATTTT. Translated, it gives CASRPGEDGPQHF.

This rearrangement joins TRBV7-9 to TRBJ1-3, with D maybe TRBD1 (5 bases). Germline V gene lookup returns CDR1 SEHNR and CDR2 FQNEAQ (reference sequence). Between the trimmed V and J ends, which lost 5 bases and 0 bases, there was a span of 14 bases. The CDR3 is made up of 16 amino acids. CDR3 nucleotide sequence: TGTGCCAGCAGCCGTCCTGGGGCGTCCTCTGGAAACACCATATATTTT. It codes for CASSRPGASSGNTIYF. Based on the CDR3 plus reference TRBV7-9 and TRBJ1-3, the full variable domain is DTGVSQNPRHKITKRGQNVTFRCDPISEHNRLYWYRQTLGQGPEFLTYFQNEAQLEKSRLLSDRFSAERPKGSFSTLEIQRTEQGDSAMYLCASSRPGASSGNTIYFGEGSWLTVV.

The chain carries TRBV7-9 and TRBJ2-3; 10 bases align to TRBD2. Trimming took 6 bases from V and 3 from J; bases not matched to a gene: 0. CDR3 length: 13 residues. Germline CDR1 and CDR2: SEHNR and FQNEAQ (reference sequence). CDR3 residues: CASRLAGTDTQYF. The CDR3 coding sequence is TGTGCCAGCAGACTAGCGGGAACAGATACGCAGTATTTT.

The rearrangement links TRBV30 to TRBJ2-7; 8 nucleotides match TRBD1. CDR1 and CDR2 (germline): GTSNPN, SVGIG (reference sequence). J lost 6 bases, V lost 7 bases, and 11 bases had no gene match. CDR3 size: 13 residues. CDR3 protein: CAFRGGQELEQYF. The CDR3 coding sequence is TGTGCCTTCCGAGGGGGACAGGAGCTCGAGCAGTACTTC.

The CDR3 spells CASSVDRNSGNTIYF. For the CDR3, the DNA is TGTGCCAGCAGCGTGGACAGGAACTCTGGAAACACCATATATTTT. V gene TRBV5-5 combines with J gene TRBJ1-3, with 7 bases that match TRBD1. CDR1 and CDR2 from the germline V gene are SGHKS and YYEKEE (reference sequence). After removal of 4 bases from V and 0 bases from J, the junction contained 4 bases not matched to a gene. The CDR3 runs to 15 residues.

This chain links TRBV10-3 with TRBJ1-1; D is possibly TRBD1 (6 bases). The CDR3 spans 15 residues. Germline V gene lookup returns CDR1 ENHRY and CDR2 SYGVKD. The V end was cut by 7 bases, the J end by 5 bases, with 20 bases between. CDR3 nucleotide sequence: TGTGCCATCAACCCCTCTGGGGGCCTAGGGACTGAAGCTTTCTTT. Amino acids: CAINPSGGLGTEAFF.

The DNA of the CDR3 is TGCGCCAGCAGCAAGCGGACAGAGGACTACACTGAAGCTTTCTTT. Encoded protein: CASSKRTEDYTEAFF. The chain joins TRBV5-1 to TRBJ1-1; weak D call: TRBD1 (6 bases). Germline assignment: CDR1 SGHRS and CDR2 YFSETQ. The V gene lost 4 bases and the J gene lost 3 bases, with 16 bases spanning the gap. The CDR3 is made up of 15 amino acids.

The chain has TRBV4-2 and TRBJ2-1, with D possibly matching TRBD1 (6 bases). The V end lost 0 bases, the J end lost 2 bases, and 11 bases lay between the germline ends. CDR3 length equals 16 residues. Per the germline V gene, CDR1 is LGHNA and CDR2 is YNFKEQ. The CDR3 reads CASSQEGQGTYNEQFF. The CDR3 region has the DNA TGTGCCAGCAGCCAAGAGGGGCAGGGGACCTACAATGAGCAGTTCTTC.

The chain couples TRBV6-5 to TRBJ1-3; D might be TRBD1 (6 bases). CDR1 is MNHEY and CDR2 is SVGAGI in the germline V gene. This CDR3 is built from 15 residues. Trimming pared 2 bases from V and 4 bases from J, leaving 12 bases between. The CDR3 reads CASSYDRSEGNTIYF. As DNA, the CDR3 is TGTGCCAGCAGTTACGACAGGTCAGAAGGAAACACCATATATTTT.

The rearrangement links TRBV4-2 to TRBJ1-2; tentative D call: TRBD1 (6 bases). The germline V and J ends were trimmed by 0 bases and 7 bases, with 15 bases remaining between them. CDR3 length: 15 residues. Germline V CDR1 and CDR2: LGHNA, YNFKEQ. The CDR3 DNA sequence: TGTGCCAGCAGCCAAGATGGGGCGATCAGGGGTGGCTACACCTTC. Translating it yields CASSQDGAIRGGYTF.

The chain employs TRBV6-5 and TRBJ2-2; 10 bases agree with TRBD2. The J segment lost 9 bases and the V segment lost 2 bases, leaving 6 bases of the junction unmatched. The CDR3 has 15 amino acids. Germline CDR1 is MNHEY and CDR2 is SVGAGI. CDR3 DNA sequence: TGTGCCAGCAGTTACGAACTAGCGGGAACCAGGGAGCTGTTTTTT. Translation: CASSYELAGTRELFF.

J is TRBJ2-5 and V is TRBV5-1; 14 bases align to TRBD2. The CDR3 consists of 16 residues. Per germline, CDR1 SGHRS and CDR2 YFSETQ. Unmatched junction bases numbered 8, after V lost 7 bases and J lost 3 bases. This CDR3 is CASFAPGLAGEETQYF. Here the CDR3 DNA reads TGCGCCAGCTTTGCCCCGGGACTAGCGGGAGAAGAGACCCAGTACTTC.

The chain links TRBV5-1 to TRBJ2-3; 13 positions match TRBD2. After removal of 2 bases from V and 4 bases from J, the junction contained 4 bases not matched to a gene. CDR3 size: 16 residues. CDR1 and CDR2 from the germline V gene are SGHRS and YFSETQ. Here the CDR3 reads CASSFWTSGSSDTQYF. Here the CDR3 DNA reads TGCGCCAGCAGCTTTTGGACTAGCGGGAGTTCAGATACGCAGTATTTT.

The chain employs TRBV18 and TRBJ2-1; possibly TRBD2 for D (5 bases). V lost 4 bases to trimming and J lost 8 bases, with 18 bases between them. CDR1 and CDR2 from the germline V gene are KGHSH and LQKENI. The CDR3 extends over 15 amino acids. The CDR3 region has the DNA TGTGCCAGCTCACATGCGGGTTATTATTTAGATGAGCAGTTCTTC. It codes for CASSHAGYYLDEQFF. Together with reference TRBV18 and TRBJ2-1, the CDR3 gives the full variable domain: NAGVMQNPRHLVRRRGQEARLRCSPMKGHSHVYWYRQLPEEGLKFMVYLQKENIIDESGMPKERFSAEFPKEGPSILRIQQVVRGDSAAYFCASSHAGYYLDEQFFGPGTRLTVL.

The rearrangement uses TRBV19 and TRBJ1-1, with D perhaps TRBD1 (5 bases). V lost 6 bases and J lost 0, with 14 bases in between. The CDR3 length is 15 residues. CDR1 and CDR2 (germline): LNHDA, SQIVND (reference sequence). The CDR3 DNA reads as TGTGCCAGTAGCTTCACGGACAAACTGAACACTGAAGCTTTCTTT. This codes for CASSFTDKLNTEAFF.

The chain couples TRBV6-5 to TRBJ2-7; D is possibly TRBD1 (5 bases). CDR1 MNHEY and CDR2 SVGAGI come from the germline V gene. V was pared by 8 bases and J by 9 bases, with 23 bases between. The CDR3 has 14 residues. For the CDR3, the DNA is TGTGCCAGCGGTTTCGGGCAAGGGGATAGGGGGCAGTACTTC. This encodes CASGFGQGDRGQYF.

In its sample, this clone was seen once. This chain links TRBV6-1 with TRBJ2-7, with TRBD1 as a possible D gene (6 bases). There are 15 residues in the CDR3. The germline V gene encodes CDR1 MNHNS and CDR2 SASEGT. V lost 0 bases to trimming and J lost 5 bases, with 14 bases between them. CDR3 coding DNA: TGTGCCAGCAGTGAAGCCCGATTCAGGGGCGACGAGCAGTACGTC. Translating gives CASSEARFRGDEQYV.

This rearrangement joins TRBV7-2 to TRBJ2-3, with 8 bases matching TRBD2. Trimming took 1 base from V and 7 from J; bases not matched to a gene: 4. Germline CDR1 SGHTA, CDR2 FQGNSA. CDR3 length: 14 residues. The CDR3 loop reads CASSLDGRANTQYF. CDR3 DNA: TGTGCCAGCAGCTTAGACGGGAGGGCCAATACGCAGTATTTT.